This TCR beta chain derives from a study of T cell responses to AZD1222 COVID-19 vaccine. Study overall: Pooling covered second doses at about 4 or about 12 weeks.

Looked up from germline, CDR1 is LNHDA and CDR2 is SQIVND (reference sequence). Trimming left V 3 bases short and J 2 bases short, with 11 bases between. The CDR3 extends over 14 amino acids. This clone was picked up a small number of times. Using immunoSEQ multiplex PCR, the repertoire was profiled, and TCRdb retains in-frame clones only, with some absent. The table has more than 85,000 clones, just under 90% seen once. The receptor's source is an adult in good health. The chain links TRBV19 to TRBJ2-7; TRBD1 might be the D (6 bases). This specimen was peripheral blood, taken on day 0 of AZD1222 vaccination. The CDR3 loop is CASSIAQGPYEQYF. CDR3 coding DNA: TGTGCCAGTAGTATCGCACAGGGACCCTACGAGCAGTACTTC.